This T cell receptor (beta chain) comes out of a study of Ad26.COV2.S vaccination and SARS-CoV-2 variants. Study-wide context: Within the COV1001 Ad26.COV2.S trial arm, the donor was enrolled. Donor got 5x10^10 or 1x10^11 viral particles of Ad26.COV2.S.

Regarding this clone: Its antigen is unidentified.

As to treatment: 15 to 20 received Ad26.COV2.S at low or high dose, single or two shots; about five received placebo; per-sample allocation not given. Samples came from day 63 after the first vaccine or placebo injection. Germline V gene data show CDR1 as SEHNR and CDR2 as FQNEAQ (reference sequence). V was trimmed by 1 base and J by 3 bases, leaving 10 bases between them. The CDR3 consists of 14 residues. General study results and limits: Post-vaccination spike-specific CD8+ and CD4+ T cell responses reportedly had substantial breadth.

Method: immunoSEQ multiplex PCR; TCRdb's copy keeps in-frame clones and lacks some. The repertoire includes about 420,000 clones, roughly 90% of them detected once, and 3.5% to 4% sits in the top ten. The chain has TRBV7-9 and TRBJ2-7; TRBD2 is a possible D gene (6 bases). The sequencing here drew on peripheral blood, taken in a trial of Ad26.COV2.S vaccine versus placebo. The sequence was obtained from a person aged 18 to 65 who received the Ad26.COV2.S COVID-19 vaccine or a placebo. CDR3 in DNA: TGTGCCAGCAGCTTAGGGACTATTCTCTACGAGCAGTACTTC. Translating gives CASSLGTILYEQYF.